This T cell receptor beta chain was documented in a study of technical replicates of blood from a few donors. TCRdb's copy holds only in-frame clones and misses some; the assay was immunoSEQ multiplex PCR. The sample includes 75,000 to 100,000 clones, approximately 94% of them seen just once. V was trimmed by 5 bases and J by 3 bases, leaving 14 bases between them. The CDR3 extends over 14 amino acids. CDR1 is SEHNR, CDR2 FQNEAQ, per germline (reference sequence). Material: T cells isolated from PBMCs. The chain couples TRBV7-9 to TRBJ2-7, with D perhaps matching TRBD1 (6 bases). The source is a human donor in good health. The CDR3: CASSNYPGDYEQYF. The DNA of the CDR3 is TGTGCCAGCAGCAATTATCCAGGGGACTACGAGCAGTACTTC.